This T cell receptor beta chain was identified in a study of cytomegalovirus exposure and HLA in healthy donors. With 5 bases clipped from V and 7 bases from J, the junction kept 15 bases outside the gene matches. CDR1 SGHNT and CDR2 YYREEE come from the germline V gene (reference sequence). This CDR3 contains 16 residues. Study-wide results and limits: Researchers catalogued about 150 TCR beta chains as cytomegalovirus-associated. It was taken for granted in presence/absence analyses that sequencing depth across donors was roughly uniform. Most TCRs appeared rarely, but some public TCRs recurred in many donors.

As to this clone: Its specificity is unknown.

Primers for the PCR totalled 60 Vbeta and 13 Jbeta. The table came from immunoSEQ multiplex PCR; TCRdb's copy has only in-frame clones and leaves some out. Altogether 50,000 or so clones are present, about 77% being singletons, with the ten largest covering 2.5% to 3%. Sequencing was performed on PBMCs. The TCR originated in a woman in her 40s in good health and CMV-seropositive. This chain links TRBV5-4 with TRBJ2-1; 7 bases line up with TRBD1. CDR3 sequence: CASSKQGTDILNEQFF. In DNA form, the CDR3 reads TGTGCCAGCAGTAAACAGGGGACCGATATATTAAATGAGCAGTTCTTC.